This TCR beta chain was recorded in a study of blood T cell repertoires in COVID-19. CDR1 is MNHNS and CDR2 is SASEGT in the germline V gene. V lost 2 bases, J lost 5 bases, and 24 bases lay in between. The CDR3 length is 19 residues. TCRdb's table, derived via immunoSEQ multiplex PCR, lists solely in-frame clones and lacks some. This sample has some 68,000 clones, with roughly nine tenths found just once. Specimen: peripheral blood. The clonotype was recovered from a man aged 45 to 65 with acute or convalescent COVID-19. The J gene is TRBJ2-2, the V gene TRBV6-1; a possible D gene is TRBD2 (5 bases). In DNA, the CDR3 is TGTGCCAGCAGTGAAAGTTTCGGGGTGGGGTTAGCGAGTACCGGGGAGCTGTTTTTT. Translating it yields CASSESFGVGLASTGELFF.